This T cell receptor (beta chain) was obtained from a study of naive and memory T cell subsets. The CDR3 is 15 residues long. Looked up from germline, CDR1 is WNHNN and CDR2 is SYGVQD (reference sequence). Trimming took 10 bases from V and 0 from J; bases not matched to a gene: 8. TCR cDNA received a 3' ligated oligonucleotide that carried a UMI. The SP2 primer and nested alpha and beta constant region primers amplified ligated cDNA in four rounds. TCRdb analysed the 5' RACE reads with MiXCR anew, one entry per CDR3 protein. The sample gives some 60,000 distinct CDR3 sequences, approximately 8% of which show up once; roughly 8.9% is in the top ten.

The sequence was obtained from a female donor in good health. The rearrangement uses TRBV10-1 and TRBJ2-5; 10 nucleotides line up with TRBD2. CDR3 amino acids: CATLRTSGYQETQYF. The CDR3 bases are TGCGCCACCCTCAGGACTAGCGGCTACCAAGAGACCCAGTACTTC.